This T cell receptor beta chain was obtained from a study of chemoradiotherapy in HPV16-positive cancers. General study results and limits: Non-HPV-specific T cells did not expand in tumors during treatment, whereas candidate HPV-specific clones and E7-related motifs did.

Germline V gene sequence: CDR1 SEHNR, CDR2 FQNEAQ (reference sequence). The V gene end was trimmed by 1 base and the J gene end by 5 bases; junction bases not matched to a gene: 3. The CDR3 is made up of 14 amino acids. Sequenced by immunoSEQ multiplex PCR; TCRdb stores in-frame clones only, minus some. The repertoire has approximately 58,000 clones, 90% of them found once; the top ten carry roughly 3%. On this clone: Its target is unknown.

The V and J genes are TRBV7-9 and TRBJ2-5; 8 bases map to TRBD2. Sequencing used blood, obtained from a patient who underwent chemoradiotherapy. This clonotype was sampled from a human donor with HPV-associated anogenital cancer. Written as DNA, the CDR3 is TGTGCCAGCAGCTTAGGCGCTAGCGGGGAGACCCAGTACTTC. Its translation is CASSLGASGETQYF.